The TCR beta chain under discussion was sequenced for a study of CD8 T cells in Susac syndrome. It was with random hexamers that roughly 0.5 to 1 ug RNA was reverse transcribed. MiXCR, applied by TCRdb to the immunoSEQ multiplex PCR reads, yields one record per CDR3 protein. The profile shows around 150,000 distinct CDR3 sequences, approximately 95% of them singletons. The CDR3 runs to 17 residues. Germline CDR1 and CDR2: MGHRA and YSYEKL. V dropped 0 bases and J dropped 3; count of bases not matched to a gene: 10. The rearrangement links TRBV4-1 to TRBJ2-7, with TRBD2 matching over 8 bases. This TCR came from a human donor with Susac syndrome. Sequencing was done on a sample of CD8+ T cells from PBMCs. The CDR3: CASSQELGSGGIYEQYF. The CDR3 DNA follows: TGCGCCAGCAGCCAAGAGCTAGGGTCGGGGGGGATCTACGAGCAGTACTTC.